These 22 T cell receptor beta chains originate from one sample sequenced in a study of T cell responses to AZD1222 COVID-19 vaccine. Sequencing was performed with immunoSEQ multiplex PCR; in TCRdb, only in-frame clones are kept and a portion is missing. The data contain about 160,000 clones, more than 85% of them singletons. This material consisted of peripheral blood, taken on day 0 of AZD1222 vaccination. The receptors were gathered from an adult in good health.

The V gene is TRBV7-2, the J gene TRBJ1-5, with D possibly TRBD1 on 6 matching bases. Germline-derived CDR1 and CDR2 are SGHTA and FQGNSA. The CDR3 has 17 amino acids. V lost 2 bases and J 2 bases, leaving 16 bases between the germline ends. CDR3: CASSLHPLQGGNQPQHF. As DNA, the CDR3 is TGTGCCAGCAGCTTACACCCGCTACAGGGAGGCAATCAGCCCCAGCATTTT.

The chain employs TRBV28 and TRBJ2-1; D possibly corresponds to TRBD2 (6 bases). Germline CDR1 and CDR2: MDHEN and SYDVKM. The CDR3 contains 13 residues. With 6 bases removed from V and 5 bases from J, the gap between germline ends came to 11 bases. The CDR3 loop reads CASSGGFDNEQFF. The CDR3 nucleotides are TGTGCCAGCAGCGGGGGATTCGACAATGAGCAGTTCTTC.

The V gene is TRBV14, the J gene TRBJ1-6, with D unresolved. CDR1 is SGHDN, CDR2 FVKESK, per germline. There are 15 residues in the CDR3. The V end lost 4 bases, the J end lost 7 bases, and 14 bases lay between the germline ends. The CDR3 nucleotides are TGTGCCAGCAGCCTCTGGACCCGCGCCAATTCACCCCTCCACTTT. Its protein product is CASSLWTRANSPLHF. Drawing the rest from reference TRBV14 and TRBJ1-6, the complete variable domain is EAGVTQFPSHSVIEKGQTVTLRCDPISGHDNLYWYRRVMGKEIKFLLHFVKESKQDESGMPNNRFLAERTGGTYSTLKVQPAELEDSGVYFCASSLWTRANSPLHFGNGTRLTVT.

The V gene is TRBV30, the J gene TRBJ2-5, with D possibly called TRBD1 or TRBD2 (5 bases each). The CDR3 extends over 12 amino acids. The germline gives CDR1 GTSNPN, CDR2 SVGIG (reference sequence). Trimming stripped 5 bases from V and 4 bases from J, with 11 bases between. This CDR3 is CAWGARGETQYF. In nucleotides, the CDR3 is TGTGCCTGGGGCGCGAGGGGAGAGACCCAGTACTTC.

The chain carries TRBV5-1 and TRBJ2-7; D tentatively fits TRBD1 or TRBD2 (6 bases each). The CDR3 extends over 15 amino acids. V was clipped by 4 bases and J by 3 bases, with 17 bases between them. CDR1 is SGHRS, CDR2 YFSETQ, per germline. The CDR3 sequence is CASSQGGTSYYEQYF. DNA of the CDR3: TGCGCCAGCAGCCAAGGGGGTACTAGCTACTACGAGCAGTACTTC.

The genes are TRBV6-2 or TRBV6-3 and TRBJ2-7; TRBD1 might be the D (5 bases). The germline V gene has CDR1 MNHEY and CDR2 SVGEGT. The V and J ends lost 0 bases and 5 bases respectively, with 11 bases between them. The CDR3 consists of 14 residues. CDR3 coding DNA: TGTGCCAGCAGTTACTCTGGCAGGGTGAACGAGCAGTACTTC. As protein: CASSYSGRVNEQYF.

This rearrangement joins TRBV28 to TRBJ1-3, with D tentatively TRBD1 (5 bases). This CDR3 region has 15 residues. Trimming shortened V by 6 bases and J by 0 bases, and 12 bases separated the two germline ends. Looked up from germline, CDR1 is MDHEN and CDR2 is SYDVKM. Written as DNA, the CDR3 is TGTGCCAGCAGAGGGGCCACCATCTCTGGAAACACCATATATTTT. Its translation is CASRGATISGNTIYF.

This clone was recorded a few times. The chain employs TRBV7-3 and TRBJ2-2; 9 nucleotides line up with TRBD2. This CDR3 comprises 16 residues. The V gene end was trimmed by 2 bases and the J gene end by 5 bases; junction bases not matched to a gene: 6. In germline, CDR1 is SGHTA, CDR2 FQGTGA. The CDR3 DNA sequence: TGTGCCAGCAGCTTAGGAGCGGGAGGCGGTACCGGGGAGCTGTTTTTT. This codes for CASSLGAGGGTGELFF.

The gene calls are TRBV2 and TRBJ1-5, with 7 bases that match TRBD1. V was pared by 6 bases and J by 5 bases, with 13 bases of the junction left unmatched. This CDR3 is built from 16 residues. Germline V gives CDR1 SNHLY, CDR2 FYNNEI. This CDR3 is CASRPDRALYDQPQHF. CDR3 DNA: TGTGCCAGCAGGCCCGACAGGGCATTGTACGATCAGCCCCAGCATTTT.

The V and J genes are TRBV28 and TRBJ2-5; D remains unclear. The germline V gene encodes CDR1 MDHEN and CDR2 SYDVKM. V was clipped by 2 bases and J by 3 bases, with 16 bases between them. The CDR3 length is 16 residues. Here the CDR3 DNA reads TGTGCCAGCAGTTTACCCCGAACATCAGAAAAAGAGACCCAGTACTTC. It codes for CASSLPRTSEKETQYF. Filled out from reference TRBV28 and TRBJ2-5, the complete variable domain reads DVKVTQSSRYLVKRTGEKVFLECVQDMDHENMFWYRQDPGLGLRLIYFSYDVKMKEKGDIPEGYSVSREKKERFSLILESASTNQTSMYLCASSLPRTSEKETQYFGPGTRLLVL.

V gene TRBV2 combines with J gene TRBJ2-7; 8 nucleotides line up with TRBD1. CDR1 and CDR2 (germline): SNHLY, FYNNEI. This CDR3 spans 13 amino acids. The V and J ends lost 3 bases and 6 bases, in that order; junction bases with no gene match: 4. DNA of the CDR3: TGTGCCAGCAGTGATTTTGGGACAGGCGAGCAGTACTTC. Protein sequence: CASSDFGTGEQYF.

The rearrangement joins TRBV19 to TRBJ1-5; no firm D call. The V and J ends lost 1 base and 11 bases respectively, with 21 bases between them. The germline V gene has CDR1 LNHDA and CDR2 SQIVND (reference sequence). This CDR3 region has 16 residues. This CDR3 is CASSIAPARTPGTQHF. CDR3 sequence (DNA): TGTGCCAGTAGTATAGCCCCAGCCCGTACCCCCGGGACCCAGCATTTT.

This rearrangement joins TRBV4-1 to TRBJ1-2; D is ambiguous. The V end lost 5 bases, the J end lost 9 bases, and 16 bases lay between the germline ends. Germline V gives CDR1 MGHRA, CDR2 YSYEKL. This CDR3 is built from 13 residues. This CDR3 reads CASSSRSAESYTF. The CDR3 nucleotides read TGCGCCAGCAGCTCCCGATCGGCAGAGAGCTACACCTTC.

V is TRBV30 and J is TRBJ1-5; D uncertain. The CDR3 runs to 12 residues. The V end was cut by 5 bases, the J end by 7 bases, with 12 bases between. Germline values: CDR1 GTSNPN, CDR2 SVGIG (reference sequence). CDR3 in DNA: TGTGCCTGGGGGGATCCCGGCCAGCCCCAGCATTTT. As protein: CAWGDPGQPQHF.

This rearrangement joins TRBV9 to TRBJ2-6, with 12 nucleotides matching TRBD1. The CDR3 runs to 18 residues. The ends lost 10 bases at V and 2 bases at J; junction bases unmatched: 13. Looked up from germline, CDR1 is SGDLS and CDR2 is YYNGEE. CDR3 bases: TGTGCCTCGTCTGACCAGGGACAGGGGGCGCCTGGGGCCAACGTCCTGACTTTC. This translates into CASSDQGQGAPGANVLTF.

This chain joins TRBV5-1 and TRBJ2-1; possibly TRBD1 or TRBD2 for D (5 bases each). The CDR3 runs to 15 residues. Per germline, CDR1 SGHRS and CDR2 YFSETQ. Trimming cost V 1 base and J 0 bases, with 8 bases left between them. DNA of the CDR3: TGCGCCAGCAGCTTGACGAGGGGCTCCTACAATGAGCAGTTCTTC. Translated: CASSLTRGSYNEQFF.

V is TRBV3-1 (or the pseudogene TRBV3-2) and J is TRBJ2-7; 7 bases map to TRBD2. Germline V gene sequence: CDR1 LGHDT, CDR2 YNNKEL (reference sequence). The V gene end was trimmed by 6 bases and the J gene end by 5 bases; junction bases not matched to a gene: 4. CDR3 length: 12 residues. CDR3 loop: CASSLREDEQYF. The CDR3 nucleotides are TGTGCCAGCAGTCTTCGGGAGGACGAGCAGTACTTC.

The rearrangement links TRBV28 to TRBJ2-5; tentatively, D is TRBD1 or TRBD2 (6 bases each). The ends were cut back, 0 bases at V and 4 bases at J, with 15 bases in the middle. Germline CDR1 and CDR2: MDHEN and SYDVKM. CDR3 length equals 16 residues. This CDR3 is CASSLWSGGAGETQYF. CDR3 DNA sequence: TGTGCCAGCAGTTTATGGTCCGGGGGCGCGGGAGAGACCCAGTACTTC.

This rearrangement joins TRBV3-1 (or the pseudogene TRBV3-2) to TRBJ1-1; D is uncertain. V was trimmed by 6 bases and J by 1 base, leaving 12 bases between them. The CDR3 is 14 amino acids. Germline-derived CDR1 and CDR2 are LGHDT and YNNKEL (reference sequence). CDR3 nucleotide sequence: TGTGCCAGCAGTCCTAAAGCGGCGAACACTGAAGCTTTCTTT. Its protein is CASSPKAANTEAFF.

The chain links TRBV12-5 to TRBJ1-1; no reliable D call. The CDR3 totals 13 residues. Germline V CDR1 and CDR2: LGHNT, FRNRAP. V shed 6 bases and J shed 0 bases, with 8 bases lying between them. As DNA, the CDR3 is TGTGCTAGTGGACGTGAAGTGAACACTGAAGCTTTCTTT. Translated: CASGREVNTEAFF.

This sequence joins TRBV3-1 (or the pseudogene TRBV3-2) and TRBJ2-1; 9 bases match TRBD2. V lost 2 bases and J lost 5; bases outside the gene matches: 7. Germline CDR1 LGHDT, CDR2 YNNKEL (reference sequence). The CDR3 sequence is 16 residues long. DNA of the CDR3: TGTGCCAGCAGCCAACCTGGGGCTAGCGGGAACAATGAGCAGTTCTTC. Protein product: CASSQPGASGNNEQFF.

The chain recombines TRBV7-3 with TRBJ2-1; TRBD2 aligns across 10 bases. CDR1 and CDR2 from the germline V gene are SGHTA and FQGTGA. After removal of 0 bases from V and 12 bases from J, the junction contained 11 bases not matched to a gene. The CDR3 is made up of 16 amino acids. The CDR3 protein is CASSLTPASGSSRQFF. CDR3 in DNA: TGTGCCAGCAGCTTAACCCCGGCTAGCGGGAGCTCTAGGCAGTTCTTC.